This passage covers 18 T cell receptor beta chains from one sample sequenced in a study of T cells in Graves' hyperthyroidism and ophthalmopathy. Amplification of TCR beta CDR3 regions was performed using RNA transcripts as template. The HTBI primer set was used in a first-round RT-PCR of the TCR CDR3. TCRdb called the multiplex PCR reads again in MiXCR, with one record for every CDR3 protein. Here the sample spans hundreds of thousands of distinct CDR3 sequences, 25% to 30% being singletons. Sequencing was carried out using blood. The receptors derive from a man aged 40-50 years with Graves' hyperthyroidism that later progressed to Graves' ophthalmopathy.

This clonotype was seen many times. This CDR3 is CASTQGETQYF. CDR3 nucleotides: TGTGCCAGCACACAGGGAGAGACCCAGTACTTC. The genes are TRBV7-9 and TRBJ2-5, with D perhaps TRBD1 (6 bases). Trimming pared 7 bases from V and 4 bases from J, leaving 7 bases between. Germline V gene sequence: CDR1 SEHNR, CDR2 FQNEAQ (reference sequence). The CDR3 totals 11 residues.

Ten or more counts support this clonotype. The gene calls are TRBV2 and TRBJ1-5, with 9 nucleotides matching TRBD1. V shed 6 bases and J 6 bases; nucleotides not matched to a gene: 6. Germline V gene lookup returns CDR1 SNHLY and CDR2 FYNNEI. The CDR3 totals 14 residues. CDR3 sequence: CASRETGGSQPQHF. The CDR3 DNA reads TGTGCCAGCAGAGAGACAGGGGGAAGTCAGCCCCAGCATTTT. Drawing the rest from reference TRBV2 and TRBJ1-5, the complete variable domain is EPEVTQTPSHQVTQMGQEVILRCVPISNHLYFYWYRQILGQKVEFLVSFYNNEISEKSEIFDDQFSVERPDGSNFTLKIRSTKLEDSAMYFCASRETGGSQPQHFGDGTRLSIL.

This clonotype has a count of ten or more. This chain links TRBV30 with TRBJ1-1; TRBD1 matches 9 bases. V shed 0 bases and J 1 base; nucleotides not matched to a gene: 12. The length of the CDR3 is 18 residues. From germline, CDR1 is GTSNPN and CDR2 SVGIG (reference sequence). CDR3 region: CAWSVWRGPGQGNTEAFF. The DNA of the CDR3 is TGTGCCTGGAGTGTATGGAGAGGACCGGGACAGGGGAACACTGAAGCTTTCTTT.

This clonotype was counted ten times or more. V and J are TRBV29-1 and TRBJ2-2; TRBD1 aligns across 10 bases. This CDR3 is built from 17 residues. The junction had 13 bases not matched to a gene; V was cut back by 3 bases and J by 6 bases. Germline CDR1 reads SQVTM; CDR2 reads ANQGSEA. The DNA of the CDR3 is TGCAGCGTTGAGAGTGAGGGACAGGGGTTTCGGGCCGGGGAGCTGTTTTTT. As protein: CSVESEGQGFRAGELFF.

The sample holds many counts of this clonotype. The rearrangement joins TRBV6-5 to TRBJ2-7, with 10 positions matching TRBD2. Germline CDR1 and CDR2: MNHEY and SVGAGI. CDR3 size: 14 residues. With 6 bases clipped from V and 2 bases from J, the junction kept 4 bases outside the gene matches. In DNA form, the CDR3 reads TGTGCCAGCAGATCACTAGCGGGACCCTACGAGCAGTACTTC. It is translated as CASRSLAGPYEQYF.

This clonotype was observed many times. The gene calls are TRBV6-5 and TRBJ1-3; possibly TRBD1 for D (5 bases). Germline V lookup: CDR1 MNHEY, CDR2 SVGAGI. The CDR3 has 13 residues. Trimming removed 3 bases from V and 8 bases from J, with 11 bases in between. DNA of the CDR3: TGTGCCAGCAGTTATGGGGCCGGAGACACCATATATTTT. Translation: CASSYGAGDTIYF.

The chain employs TRBV27 and TRBJ2-7, with 8 nucleotides matching TRBD2. Germline assignment: CDR1 MNHEY and CDR2 SMNVEV (reference sequence). This CDR3 is built from 15 residues. With 6 bases clipped from V and 3 bases from J, the junction kept 10 bases outside the gene matches. The CDR3 region is CASSLTAGVVYEQYF. The CDR3 nucleotides are TGTGCCAGCAGCCTCACAGCGGGAGTGGTCTACGAGCAGTACTTC.

This sequence joins TRBV12-3 or TRBV12-4 and TRBJ1-2; 7 bases map to TRBD1. The CDR3 has 14 residues. V lost 4 bases and J lost 8; bases outside the gene matches: 10. The CDR3 region is CASSSRRTGGGYTF. CDR3 DNA sequence: TGTGCCAGCAGTTCTCGAAGGACAGGAGGAGGCTACACCTTC.

The rearrangement links TRBV20-1 to TRBJ2-5; 12 nucleotides match TRBD2. V shed 6 bases, J shed 5 bases, and the junction held 7 bases outside the gene matches. From germline, CDR1 is DFQATT and CDR2 SNEGSKA (reference sequence). The length of the CDR3 is 14 residues. The CDR3: CSAIGLAGHETQYF. CDR3 bases: TGCAGTGCAATAGGACTAGCGGGACACGAGACCCAGTACTTC.

This clonotype was recorded many times. The rearrangement links TRBV28 to TRBJ2-7; 11 bases are a match to TRBD1. The CDR3 is 16 residues long. The trim removed 5 bases at V and 3 bases at J, leaving 9 bases unmatched. The germline CDR1 and CDR2 sequences are MDHEN and SYDVKM. Here the CDR3 DNA reads TGTGCCAGCAGTCAGGGGGGACAGGGGGTTCGCTACGAGCAGTACTTC. Protein sequence: CASSQGGQGVRYEQYF.

In DNA form, the CDR3 reads TGTGCCAGTAGTGGACGGTATTATCAGCCCCAGCATTTT. Its protein is CASSGRYYQPQHF. This rearrangement joins TRBV19 to TRBJ1-5; unclear D gene. This CDR3 has 13 residues. Per the germline V gene, CDR1 is LNHDA and CDR2 is SQIVND (reference sequence). Trimming removed 5 bases from V and 5 bases from J, with 10 bases in between.

This clonotype showed up many times. The rearrangement uses TRBV20-1 and TRBJ2-7, with D hard to call. Germline V CDR1 and CDR2: DFQATT, SNEGSKA (reference sequence). The CDR3 has 15 amino acids. Trimming stripped 0 bases from V and 2 bases from J, with 14 bases between. The CDR3 loop is CSARDYIGGTYEQYF. DNA for the CDR3: TGCAGTGCTAGAGACTACATCGGCGGCACCTACGAGCAGTACTTC.

This clonotype was seen many times. The J gene is TRBJ2-7, the V gene TRBV27; TRBD1 matches at 8 bases. The J segment lost 2 bases and the V segment lost 1 base, leaving 4 bases of the junction unmatched. This CDR3 has 15 amino acids. Looked up from germline, CDR1 is MNHEY and CDR2 is SMNVEV (reference sequence). DNA of the CDR3: TGTGCCAGCAGTTTATATAGGGACAGGACCTACGAGCAGTACTTC. Translating gives CASSLYRDRTYEQYF.

This clonotype occurred many times. J is TRBJ1-1 and V is TRBV12-3 or TRBV12-4; TRBD1 aligns across 7 bases. The V and J ends lost 4 bases and 5 bases, in that order; junction bases with no gene match: 7. This CDR3 region has 14 residues. In DNA, the CDR3 is TGTGCCAGCAGTTCCCAGGGGGAGTGGACTGAAGCTTTCTTT. Its protein is CASSSQGEWTEAFF.

This clonotype came up many times. The rearrangement uses TRBV5-1 and TRBJ1-5; D gene ambiguous. Trimming pared 1 base from V and 6 bases from J, leaving 8 bases between. Germline-derived CDR1 and CDR2 are SGHRS and YFSETQ. CDR3 size: 13 residues. The DNA of the CDR3 is TGCGCCAGCAGCTTGTTCTGGGGTCAGCCCCAGCATTTT. It encodes CASSLFWGQPQHF.

This clonotype was seen ten or more times. V is TRBV5-1 and J is TRBJ1-1; D gene uncertain. Trimming stripped 2 bases from V and 3 bases from J, with 11 bases between. This CDR3 contains 14 residues. Germline CDR1 and CDR2: SGHRS and YFSETQ. CDR3 sequence: CASSLSGGYTEAFF. The CDR3 DNA sequence: TGCGCCAGCAGCTTATCGGGTGGATACACTGAAGCTTTCTTT. Variable domain in full (rest from reference TRBV5-1 and TRBJ1-1): KAGVTQTPRYLIKTRGQQVTLSCSPISGHRSVSWYQQTPGQGLQFLFEYFSETQRNKGNFPGRFSGRQFSNSRSEMNVSTLELGDSALYLCASSLSGGYTEAFFGQGTRLTVV.

The chain combines TRBV6-2 or TRBV6-3 with TRBJ2-7; D is perhaps TRBD2 (6 bases). Per germline, CDR1 MNHEY and CDR2 SVGEGT. Trimming pared 6 bases from V and 0 bases from J, leaving 12 bases between. The CDR3 contains 14 residues. In DNA, the CDR3 is TGTGCCAGCAGGAAGCCCGGGAGCTCCTACGAGCAGTACTTC. Its translation: CASRKPGSSYEQYF.

Ten or more counts support this clonotype. The gene calls are TRBV7-9 and TRBJ1-2; D not certain. Trimming removed 0 bases from V and 6 bases from J, with 8 bases in between. Germline CDR1 and CDR2: SEHNR and FQNEAQ (reference sequence). This CDR3 is 13 amino acids long. Here the CDR3 DNA reads TGTGCCAGCAGCTTAGCCCCCATGGATGGCTACACCTTC. Its protein product is CASSLAPMDGYTF.